The 24 T cell receptor beta chains below come from one sample, sequenced in a study of T cell changes during pregnancy in multiple sclerosis. Generated by immunoSEQ multiplex PCR, the TCRdb table keeps only in-frame clones and is missing some. The sample holds under 85,000 clones; 91% are singletons and the top ten take about 1.3%. Material: peripheral blood, obtained in the third trimester of pregnancy. The receptors come from a female donor in good health, enrolled as a control in a pregnancy study.

This clone turned up a few times. V and J are TRBV5-6 and TRBJ1-6; D might be TRBD1 (6 bases). Per germline, CDR1 SGHDT and CDR2 YYEEEE. Trimming shortened V by 2 bases and J by 7 bases, and 16 bases separated the two germline ends. The CDR3 has 16 amino acids. Here the CDR3 reads CASSLGTRRYNSPLHF. The CDR3 bases are TGTGCCAGCAGCTTAGGGACAAGGAGATACAATTCACCCCTCCACTTT.

The CDR3 here is CASSSGYTYNEQFF. The DNA for the CDR3 is TGTGCCAGCAGCTCGGGGTATACCTACAATGAGCAGTTCTTC. This rearrangement joins TRBV7-3 to TRBJ2-1, with a tentative D call TRBD2 (5 bases). Deletions cut 4 bases from V and 2 bases from J, with 9 bases between. Germline V gene sequence: CDR1 SGHTA, CDR2 FQGTGA. The CDR3 spans 14 residues.

This sequence joins TRBV7-3 and TRBJ2-1; a possible D gene is TRBD2 (5 bases). The CDR3 totals 13 residues. Between the trimmed V and J ends, which lost 2 bases and 9 bases, there was a span of 11 bases. Germline V gene data show CDR1 as SGHTA and CDR2 as FQGTGA. DNA for the CDR3: TGTGCCAGCAGCTTACCCCCCCGGGGTGAGCAGTTCTTC. Its translation is CASSLPPRGEQFF.

This sequence joins TRBV21-1 and TRBJ1-6. TRBV21-1 is a pseudogene locus. CDR3 length: 17 amino acids. CDR3: CASSNGECGGGNSPLHF. In DNA, the CDR3 is TGTGCCAGCAGCAATGGCGAGTGTGGGGGAGGTAATTCACCCCTCCACTTT.

The V and J genes are TRBV19 and TRBJ1-2; the match to TRBD1 covers 11 bases. The CDR3 extends over 15 amino acids. Looked up from germline, CDR1 is LNHDA and CDR2 is SQIVND (reference sequence). V trimming: 4 bases; J trimming: 6 bases; junction bases outside the gene matches: 7. CDR3 loop: CASSTPGQGVNGYTF. The CDR3, as DNA: TGTGCCAGTAGTACCCCGGGACAGGGGGTAAATGGCTACACCTTC.

The chain uses TRBV12-5 and TRBJ2-5, with a possible D match to TRBD1 (6 bases). The CDR3 runs 15 residues. From germline, CDR1 is LGHNT and CDR2 FRNRAP. Trimming stripped 6 bases from V and 2 bases from J, with 16 bases between. The CDR3 coding sequence is TGTGCTAGTGGGGGGGAAGGGACACCTCAAGAGACCCAGTACTTC. It is translated as CASGGEGTPQETQYF.

The rearrangement joins TRBV9 to TRBJ1-6; D not resolved. V gave up 2 bases and J gave up 9 bases, with 9 bases separating them. The germline CDR1 and CDR2 sequences are SGDLS and YYNGEE. This CDR3 is built from 13 residues. CDR3 amino acids: CASSVEVGSPLHF. The CDR3 nucleotides read TGTGCCAGCAGCGTGGAGGTGGGTTCACCCCTCCACTTT.

The V gene is TRBV6-6, the J gene TRBJ2-1; D is possibly TRBD2 (6 bases). The CDR3 has 14 residues. The V end was cut by 10 bases, the J end by 3 bases, with 16 bases between. Germline V gene lookup returns CDR1 MNHNY and CDR2 SVGAGI (reference sequence). CDR3 region: CATSGGQGYNEQFF. DNA of the CDR3: TGTGCCACCTCCGGGGGTCAAGGCTACAATGAGCAGTTCTTC.

V gene TRBV9 combines with J gene TRBJ2-3, with a weak D call TRBD2 (6 bases). Trimming left V 4 bases short and J 0 bases short, with 15 bases between. In germline, CDR1 is SGDLS, CDR2 YYNGEE. The CDR3 contains 16 residues. The chain's CDR3 is CASSPGDSISTDTQYF. The CDR3, as DNA: TGTGCCAGCAGCCCGGGGGACTCAATTAGCACAGATACGCAGTATTTT.

This chain connects TRBV6-5 to TRBJ1-3; no firm D call. The V gene lost 0 bases and the J gene lost 0 bases, with 9 bases spanning the gap. The CDR3 contains 16 residues. Germline V gives CDR1 MNHEY, CDR2 SVGAGI. In nucleotides, the CDR3 is TGTGCCAGCAGTTACTCCGGGATACCCTCTGGAAACACCATATATTTT. This translates into CASSYSGIPSGNTIYF.

In nucleotides, the CDR3 is TGTGCCAGCGCTATGGGAACAGGGGGCAATCAGCCCCAGCATTTT. This encodes CASAMGTGGNQPQHF. The chain is built from TRBV7-8 and TRBJ1-5; 7 bases align to TRBD1. Losses at the gene ends were 8 bases for V and 2 bases for J; bases not matched to a gene: 9. The CDR3 is made up of 15 amino acids. Germline V gene sequence: CDR1 SGHVS, CDR2 FQNEAQ.

This chain links TRBV30 with TRBJ2-2; TRBD2 aligns across 7 bases. V shed 2 bases, J shed 7 bases, and the junction held 4 bases outside the gene matches. The CDR3 is made up of 13 amino acids. The germline V gene encodes CDR1 GTSNPN and CDR2 SVGIG (reference sequence). CDR3 nucleotides: TGTGCCTGGAGTTTGTCGGGGGGCGGGGAGCTGTTTTTT. Translation: CAWSLSGGGELFF.

The chain links TRBV13 to TRBJ1-1, with D perhaps matching TRBD1 (5 bases). Germline CDR1 is PRHDT and CDR2 is FYEKMQ (reference sequence). V lost 4 bases to trimming and J lost 3 bases, with 15 bases between them. This CDR3 comprises 15 residues. The CDR3 sequence: CASSSYRLRDTEAFF. The CDR3 DNA follows: TGTGCCAGCAGCTCGTACAGGCTTCGGGACACTGAAGCTTTCTTT.

The chain joins TRBV4-1 to TRBJ1-5; possible D gene TRBD1, 6 bases. In germline, CDR1 is MGHRA, CDR2 YSYEKL. The ends were cut back, 4 bases at V and 1 base at J, with 8 bases in the middle. The length of the CDR3 is 14 residues. The CDR3 region has the DNA TGCGCCAGCAGCCGGGACACCAGCAATCAGCCCCAGCATTTT. It encodes CASSRDTSNQPQHF.

This chain joins TRBV6-5 and TRBJ1-4; maybe TRBD1 (5 bases). The CDR3 is made up of 14 amino acids. V lost 9 bases and J lost 3, with 14 bases in between. Germline V gene data show CDR1 as MNHEY and CDR2 as SVGAGI. The CDR3 reads CASRRGIPNEKLFF. The CDR3 DNA reads TGTGCCAGTCGCCGGGGGATCCCTAATGAAAAACTGTTTTTT.

This chain joins TRBV6-5 and TRBJ1-1; D may be TRBD1 (6 bases). The germline V and J ends were trimmed by 2 bases and 10 bases, with 20 bases remaining between them. CDR3 length: 15 amino acids. CDR1 and CDR2 from the germline V gene are MNHEY and SVGAGI. The CDR3 region has the DNA TGTGCCAGCAGTTACGTCTCCGGGACACCGGATCTAGCTTTCTTT. It is translated as CASSYVSGTPDLAFF.

This chain joins TRBV30 and TRBJ2-3; maybe TRBD1 (6 bases). The V gene's germline CDR1 is GTSNPN and CDR2 SVGIG (reference sequence). The germline V and J ends were trimmed by 6 bases and 4 bases, with 17 bases remaining between them. The CDR3 has 14 residues. The CDR3 nucleotides are TGTGCCTGTTCATCAAAGGGGGTCGCAGATACGCAGTATTTT. Its protein product is CACSSKGVADTQYF.

The chain combines TRBV7-2 with TRBJ2-1; TRBD2 is a possible D gene (5 bases). CDR1 SGHTA and CDR2 FQGNSA come from the germline V gene. Trimming left V 5 bases short and J 15 bases short, with 17 bases between. CDR3 length: 12 amino acids. Written as DNA, the CDR3 is TGTGCCAGCAGCCCTCTGAGGGCTCGGCGGTTCTTC. It yields the protein CASSPLRARRFF.

The chain couples TRBV6-5 to TRBJ2-5, with TRBD2 matching 9 bases. The V segment lost 2 bases and the J segment 4 bases; nucleotides outside the gene matches: 2. This CDR3 spans 14 amino acids. Germline V gene sequence: CDR1 MNHEY, CDR2 SVGAGI. The chain's CDR3 is CASSYEAGGETQYF. The CDR3, as DNA: TGTGCCAGCAGTTACGAAGCGGGGGGAGAGACCCAGTACTTC.

The gene calls are TRBV7-9 and TRBJ1-5; 8 nucleotides align to TRBD1. The CDR3 is 17 amino acids. J was trimmed by 7 bases and V by 0 bases; bases with no gene match: 11. Germline-derived CDR1 and CDR2 are SEHNR and FQNEAQ (reference sequence). DNA for the CDR3: TGTGCCAGCAGCTTAGCCGTAGGACAGGGTTTAGGACAGCCCCAGCATTTT. Residues: CASSLAVGQGLGQPQHF.

The V gene is TRBV6-4, the J gene TRBJ2-1; maybe TRBD2 (5 bases). Germline assignment: CDR1 MRHNA and CDR2 SNTAGT. The CDR3 loop spans 16 amino acids. Trimming stripped 2 bases from V and 0 bases from J, with 11 bases between. The CDR3 DNA is TGTGCCAGCAGTGACCCCGAGGGAAGCTCCTACAATGAGCAGTTCTTC. It specifies CASSDPEGSSYNEQFF.

There are a few counts of this clone. The rearrangement joins TRBV5-6 to TRBJ2-7; 11 nucleotides match TRBD1. This CDR3 has 16 amino acids. Germline CDR1 reads SGHDT; CDR2 reads YYEEEE. V was clipped by 1 base and J by 4 bases; unmatched bases: 7. The CDR3 region has the DNA TGTGCCAGCAGCTTGCCTAGGACAGGGGGCTTATACGAGCAGTACTTC. The encoded protein is CASSLPRTGGLYEQYF.

The rearrangement joins TRBV7-3 to TRBJ2-1, with TRBD2 matching 7 bases. The CDR3 consists of 12 residues. With 8 bases clipped from V and 8 bases from J, the junction kept 6 bases outside the gene matches. The germline V gene has CDR1 SGHTA and CDR2 FQGTGA. This chain's CDR3 is CASGGGLHEQFF. The CDR3 nucleotides are TGTGCCAGCGGGGGGGGACTTCATGAGCAGTTCTTC.

This sequence joins TRBV7-9 and TRBJ2-7; 8 bases are a match to TRBD1. V lost 6 bases to trimming and J lost 5 bases; unmatched junction nucleotides: 12. The CDR3 extends over 15 amino acids. The germline CDR1 and CDR2 sequences are SEHNR and FQNEAQ (reference sequence). CDR3 sequence: CASSPAGTGLDEQYF. In nucleotides, the CDR3 is TGTGCCAGCAGTCCCGCCGGGACAGGTTTGGACGAGCAGTACTTC.